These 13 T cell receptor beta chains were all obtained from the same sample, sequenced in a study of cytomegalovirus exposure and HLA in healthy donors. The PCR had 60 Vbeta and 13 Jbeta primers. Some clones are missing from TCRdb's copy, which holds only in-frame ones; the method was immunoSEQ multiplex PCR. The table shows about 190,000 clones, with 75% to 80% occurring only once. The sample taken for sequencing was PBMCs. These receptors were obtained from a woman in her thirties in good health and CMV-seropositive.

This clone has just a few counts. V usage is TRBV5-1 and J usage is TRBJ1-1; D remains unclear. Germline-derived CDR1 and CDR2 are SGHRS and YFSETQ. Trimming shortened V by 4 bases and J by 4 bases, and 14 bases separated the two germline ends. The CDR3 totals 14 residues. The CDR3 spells CASSPQSETTEAFF. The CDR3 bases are TGCGCCAGCAGCCCACAGTCCGAGACCACTGAAGCTTTCTTT.

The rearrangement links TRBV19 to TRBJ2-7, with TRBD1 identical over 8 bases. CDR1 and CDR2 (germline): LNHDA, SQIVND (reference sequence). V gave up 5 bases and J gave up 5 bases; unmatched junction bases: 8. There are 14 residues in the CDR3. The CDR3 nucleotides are TGTGCCAGTAGTGGACCGACAGGGGTCGACGAGCAGTACTTC. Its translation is CASSGPTGVDEQYF.

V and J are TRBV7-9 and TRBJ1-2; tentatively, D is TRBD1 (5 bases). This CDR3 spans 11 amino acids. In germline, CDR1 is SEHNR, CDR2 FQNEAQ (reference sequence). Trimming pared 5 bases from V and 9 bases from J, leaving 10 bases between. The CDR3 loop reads CASSPGLSYTF. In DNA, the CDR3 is TGTGCCAGCAGCCCGGGACTTAGCTACACCTTC.

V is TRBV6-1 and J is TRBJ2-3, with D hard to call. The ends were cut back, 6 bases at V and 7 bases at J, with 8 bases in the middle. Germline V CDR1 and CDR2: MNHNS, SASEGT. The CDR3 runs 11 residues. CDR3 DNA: TGTGCCAGCAGCGAGCTTTATACGCAGTATTTT. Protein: CASSELYTQYF.

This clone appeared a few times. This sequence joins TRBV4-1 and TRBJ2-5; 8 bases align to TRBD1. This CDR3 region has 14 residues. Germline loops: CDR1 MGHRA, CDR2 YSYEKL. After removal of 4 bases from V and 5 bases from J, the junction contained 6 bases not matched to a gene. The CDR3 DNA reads TGCGCCAGCAGCCCAGGAACAGGGGGGGAGACCCAGTACTTC. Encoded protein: CASSPGTGGETQYF.

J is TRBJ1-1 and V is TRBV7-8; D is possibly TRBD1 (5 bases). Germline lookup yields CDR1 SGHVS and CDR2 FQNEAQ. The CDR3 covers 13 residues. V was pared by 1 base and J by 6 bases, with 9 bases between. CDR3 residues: CASSLVLQAEAFF. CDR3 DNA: TGTGCCAGCAGCTTAGTCTTACAGGCTGAAGCTTTCTTT. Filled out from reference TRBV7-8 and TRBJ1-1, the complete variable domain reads GAGVSQSPRYKVAKRGQDVALRCDPISGHVSLFWYQQALGQGPEFLTYFQNEAQLDKSGLPSDRFFAERPEGSVSTLKIQRTQQEDSAVYLCASSLVLQAEAFFGQGTRLTVV.

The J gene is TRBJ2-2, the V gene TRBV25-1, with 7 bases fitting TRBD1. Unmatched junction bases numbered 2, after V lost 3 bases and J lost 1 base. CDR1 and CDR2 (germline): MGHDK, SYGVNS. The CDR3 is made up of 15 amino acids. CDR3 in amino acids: CASSDDRENTGELFF. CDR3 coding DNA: TGTGCCAGCAGTGACGACAGGGAGAACACCGGGGAGCTGTTTTTT.

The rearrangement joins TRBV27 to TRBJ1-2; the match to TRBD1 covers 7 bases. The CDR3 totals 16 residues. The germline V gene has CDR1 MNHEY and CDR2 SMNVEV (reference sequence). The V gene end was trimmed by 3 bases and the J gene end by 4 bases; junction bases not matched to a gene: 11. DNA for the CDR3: TGTGCCAGCAGTTTTATGGGGCAGGGGGTTGGCTATGGCTACACCTTC. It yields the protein CASSFMGQGVGYGYTF.

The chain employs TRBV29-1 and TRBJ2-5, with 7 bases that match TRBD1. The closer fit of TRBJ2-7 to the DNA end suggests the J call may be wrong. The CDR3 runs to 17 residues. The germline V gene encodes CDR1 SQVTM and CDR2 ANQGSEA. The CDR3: CSAASGAGGYVSYEQYF. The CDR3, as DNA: TGCAGCGCTGCATCTGGGGCAGGGGGATATGTCTCCTACGAGCAGTACTTC.

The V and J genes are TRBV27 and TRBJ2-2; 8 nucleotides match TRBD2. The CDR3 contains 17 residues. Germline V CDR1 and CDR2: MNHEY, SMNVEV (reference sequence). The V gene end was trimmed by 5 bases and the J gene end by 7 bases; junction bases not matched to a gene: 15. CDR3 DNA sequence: TGTGCCAGCAGTCCTACACGGGGCGGGGGGCATGGCGGGGAGCTGTTTTTT. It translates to CASSPTRGGGHGGELFF.

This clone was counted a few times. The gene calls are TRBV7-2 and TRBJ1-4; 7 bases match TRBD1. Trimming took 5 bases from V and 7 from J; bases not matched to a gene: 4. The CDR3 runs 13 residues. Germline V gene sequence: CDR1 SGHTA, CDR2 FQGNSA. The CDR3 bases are TGTGCCAGCAGCCGGGGGACAGCTGAAAAACTGTTTTTT. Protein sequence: CASSRGTAEKLFF.

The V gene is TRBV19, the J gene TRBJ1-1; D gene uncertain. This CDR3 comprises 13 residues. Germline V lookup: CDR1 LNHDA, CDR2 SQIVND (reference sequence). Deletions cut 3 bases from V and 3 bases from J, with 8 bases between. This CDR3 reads CASSIRGYTEAFF. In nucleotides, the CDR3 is TGTGCCAGTAGTATCCGAGGGTACACTGAAGCTTTCTTT.

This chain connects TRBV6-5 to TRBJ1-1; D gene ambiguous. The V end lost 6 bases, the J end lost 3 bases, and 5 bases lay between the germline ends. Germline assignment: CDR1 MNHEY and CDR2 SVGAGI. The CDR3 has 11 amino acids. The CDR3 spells CASRFYTEAFF. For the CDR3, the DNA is TGTGCCAGCAGGTTCTACACTGAAGCTTTCTTT.